This T cell receptor (beta chain) was retrieved from a study of radiotherapy plus CTLA-4 blockade in lung cancer. Study context: Disease control was present in 30% to 40% of patients, and objective responses in approximately 20%.

Clones were sequenced by immunoSEQ multiplex PCR, and TCRdb holds only the in-frame ones, with some missing. The repertoire has around 110,000 clones, under 90% of them found once; the top ten carry roughly 2.3%. V lost 3 bases to trimming and J lost 7 bases, with 18 bases between them. The germline V gene has CDR1 LNHDA and CDR2 SQIVND (reference sequence). The CDR3 is made up of 15 amino acids. Those with chemo-refractory metastatic non-small-cell lung cancer were treated with focal radiation combined with CTLA-4 blockade using ipilimumab. The source is a human donor with non-small cell lung cancer that progressed on radiotherapy plus ipilimumab. Some clones in this sample may be carry-over from other donors' samples. V gene TRBV19 combines with J gene TRBJ1-2, with D unclear. The input for sequencing was peripheral blood, taken from a patient treated with radiotherapy plus ipilimumab. CDR3 bases: TGTGCCAGTAGTATCGGACCGACTCCATGGGGTGGCTACACCTTC. This gives the protein CASSIGPTPWGGYTF.